The clone carrying this TCR beta chain occurred many times. The entry originates in a study of Graves' ophthalmopathy and Graves' hyperthyroidism. Germline V gene data show CDR1 as MNHEY and CDR2 as SVGAGI. The CDR3 extends over 13 amino acids. Between the trimmed V and J ends, which lost 6 bases and 2 bases, there was a span of 10 bases. The study amplified TCR beta CDR3 regions using RNA transcripts. The first round was an RT-PCR with HTBI primers, and the second round was a multiplex PCR. From the multiplex PCR reads, TCRdb called clonotypes with MiXCR, one entry per CDR3 protein. The sample lists about 400,000 distinct CDR3 sequences, 18% occurring once.

The sequenced sample was peripheral blood. The chain is built from TRBV6-5 and TRBJ1-2; perhaps TRBD1 as D (6 bases). This TCR was recovered from a woman aged 18-29 years with Graves' ophthalmopathy. CDR3 sequence reads: CASRYTGNYGYTF. The CDR3 DNA reads as TGTGCCAGCAGATATACAGGGAACTATGGCTACACCTTC.